This is a list of T cell receptor beta chains from one sample in a study of blood T cell repertoires in COVID-19. The assay was immunoSEQ multiplex PCR, and TCRdb's table has in-frame clones only and misses some. The repertoire holds approximately 250,000 clones, with roughly 82% as singletons. The source material was peripheral blood. The receptor set was obtained from a man in his forties or fifties who had recovered from COVID-19. The CDR3 runs from the conserved cysteine through the conserved F or W. Each record gives: CDR3 length, clone size, J gene, D gene, V gene, CDR3 DNA, CDR3 protein. A D gene is named only where the DNA matches it firmly. A clone size is listed for some rows: how often the clone was seen (once, few, many), or a class if it is expanded.

>17|few|TRBJ2-2|NA|TRBV3-1/TRBV3-2
TGTGCCAGCAGCCAAGTTAGTCGGGGGGCCAACACCGGGGAGCTGTTTTTT
CASSQVSRGANTGELFF
>15|NA|TRBJ2-7|TRBD1|TRBV10-3
TGTGCCATCAGTGCCCCGACAGGGCACTCCTACGAGCAGTACTTC
CAISAPTGHSYEQYF
>13|NA|TRBJ2-7|NA|TRBV19
TGTGCCAGTAGTATAGCAGTCTCCTACGAGCAGTACTTC
CASSIAVSYEQYF
>15|few|TRBJ2-1|TRBD2|TRBV19
TGTGCCAGTAGTATTATTAGCGGGGGGTACAATGAGCAGTTCTTC
CASSIISGGYNEQFF
>13|NA|TRBJ1-2|NA|TRBV27
TGTGCCAGCAGTTTATCGAGCAGGGAAGGCTACACCTTC
CASSLSSREGYTF
>16|NA|TRBJ2-7|TRBD2|TRBV7-8
TGTGCCAGCACCCCAGCACCGCTAGCGGAATCCTACGAGCAGTACTTC
CASTPAPLAESYEQYF
>13|NA|TRBJ1-1|NA|TRBV3-1/TRBV3-2
TGTGCCAGCAGCCGCTACCTGAACACTGAAGCTTTCTTT
CASSRYLNTEAFF
>13|once|TRBJ1-1|NA|TRBV20-1
TGCAGTGCTAGTAGGCAGGGTATCACTGAAGCTTTCTTT
CSASRQGITEAFF
>12|NA|TRBJ1-1|NA|TRBV6-6
TGTGCCAGCAGCCTAGATGGGTCTCCCAGTTTCTTT
CASSLDGSPSFF
>17|NA|TRBJ2-3|NA|TRBV5-1
TGCGCCAGCAGCTTGGCTCGACAGGCCCTTAGCACAGATACGCAGTATTTT
CASSLARQALSTDTQYF
>17|NA|TRBJ1-1|TRBD1|TRBV3-1/TRBV3-2
TGTGCCAGCAGCCTGTGTCGGGACAGGGGGGGGAACACTGAAGCTTTCTTT
CASSLCRDRGGNTEAFF
>14|NA|TRBJ2-5|TRBD2|TRBV5-1
TGCGCCAGCAGCTTGGTACTAGCGCGAGAGACCCAGTACTTC
CASSLVLARETQYF
>14|once|TRBJ1-1|TRBD1|TRBV2
TGTGCCAGCAGGGCGAGACAGGGCGGCACTGAAGCTTTCTTT
CASRARQGGTEAFF
>17|NA|TRBJ2-5|TRBD2|TRBV2
TGTGCCAGCAGTTCACCACCCGGGACTAGCGGTAAAGAGACCCAGTACTTC
CASSSPPGTSGKETQYF
>12|NA|TRBJ2-7|NA|TRBV30
TGTGCCTGGAGTGTCAGTTCCTACGAGCAGTACTTC
CAWSVSSYEQYF
>16|once|TRBJ2-2|NA|TRBV4-1
TGCGCCAGCAGCCAAGGGCAGGGCCTGTACACCGGGGAGCTGTTTTTT
CASSQGQGLYTGELFF
>16|NA|TRBJ2-2|TRBD2|TRBV11-2
TGTGCCAGCAGCTTGGGGACTAGCGGGCTCACCGGGGAGCTGTTTTTT
CASSLGTSGLTGELFF
>12|NA|TRBJ2-7|NA|TRBV2
TGTGCCAGCAGTGAAGCTGACAACTCCCTGTACTTC
CASSEADNSLYF
>18|NA|TRBJ2-3|TRBD2|TRBV14
TGTGCCAGCAGCCAAGGGGTGGGCGGGGGACCGTCCACAGATACGCAGTATTTT
CASSQGVGGGPSTDTQYF
>15|once|TRBJ2-3|NA|TRBV5-1
TGCGCCAGCAGCCGAGGAGGGGCTCGCACAGATACGCAGTATTTT
CASSRGGARTDTQYF